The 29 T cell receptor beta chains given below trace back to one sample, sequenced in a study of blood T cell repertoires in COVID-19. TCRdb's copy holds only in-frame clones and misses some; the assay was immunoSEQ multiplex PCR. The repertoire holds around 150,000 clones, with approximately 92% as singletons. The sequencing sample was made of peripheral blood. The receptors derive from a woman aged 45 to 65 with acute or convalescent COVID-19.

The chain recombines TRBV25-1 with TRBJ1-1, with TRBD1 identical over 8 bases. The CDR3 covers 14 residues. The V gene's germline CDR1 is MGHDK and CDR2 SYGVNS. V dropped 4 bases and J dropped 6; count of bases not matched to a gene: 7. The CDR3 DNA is TGTGCCAGCAGTGGTGGACAGGGTTGGGCTGAAGCTTTCTTT. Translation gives CASSGGQGWAEAFF. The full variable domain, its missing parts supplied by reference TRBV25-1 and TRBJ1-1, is EADIYQTPRYLVIGTGKKITLECSQTMGHDKMYWYQQDPGMELHLIHYSYGVNSTEKGDLSSESTVSRIRTEHFPLTLESARPSHTSQYLCASSGGQGWAEAFFGQGTRLTVV.

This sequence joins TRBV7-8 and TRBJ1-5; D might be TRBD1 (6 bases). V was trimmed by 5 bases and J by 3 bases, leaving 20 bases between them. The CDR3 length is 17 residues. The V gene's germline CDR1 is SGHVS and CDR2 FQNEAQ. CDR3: CASSPKMLGGANQPQHF. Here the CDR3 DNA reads TGTGCCAGCAGCCCAAAAATGCTTGGGGGGGCCAATCAGCCCCAGCATTTT.

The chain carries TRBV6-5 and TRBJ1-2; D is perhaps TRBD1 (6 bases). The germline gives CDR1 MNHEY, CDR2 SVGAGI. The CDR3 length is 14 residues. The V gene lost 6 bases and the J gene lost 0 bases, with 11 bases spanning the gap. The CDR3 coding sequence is TGTGCCAGCAGGCCAGGGGCCCCTAACTATGGCTACACCTTC. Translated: CASRPGAPNYGYTF.

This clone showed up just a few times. CDR3 residues: CSASPTVNSPLHF. In DNA, the CDR3 is TGCAGTGCTAGTCCCACGGTGAATTCACCCCTCCACTTT. The chain uses TRBV20-1 and TRBJ1-6; D unresolved. Trimming took 3 bases from V and 7 from J, leaving 10 bases between them. The CDR3 spans 13 residues. The germline V gene encodes CDR1 DFQATT and CDR2 SNEGSKA (reference sequence).

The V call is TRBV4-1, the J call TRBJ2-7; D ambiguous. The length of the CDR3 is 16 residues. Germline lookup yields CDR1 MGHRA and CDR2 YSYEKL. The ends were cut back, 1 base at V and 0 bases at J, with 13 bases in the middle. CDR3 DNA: TGCGCCAGCAGCCAAGCTCCACCACTTTCCTCCTACGAGCAGTACTTC. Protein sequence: CASSQAPPLSSYEQYF.

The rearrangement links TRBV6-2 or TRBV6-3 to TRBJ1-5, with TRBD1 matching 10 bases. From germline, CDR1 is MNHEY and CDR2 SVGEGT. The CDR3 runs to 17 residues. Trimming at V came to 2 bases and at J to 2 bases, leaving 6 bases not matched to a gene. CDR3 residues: CASSYIPGTGGNQPQHF. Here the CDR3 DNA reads TGTGCCAGCAGTTACATACCCGGGACAGGGGGCAATCAGCCCCAGCATTTT.

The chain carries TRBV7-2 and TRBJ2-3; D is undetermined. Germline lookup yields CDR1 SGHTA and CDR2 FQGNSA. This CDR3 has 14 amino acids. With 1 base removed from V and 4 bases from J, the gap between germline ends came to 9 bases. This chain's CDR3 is CASSLESSADTQYF. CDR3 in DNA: TGTGCCAGCAGCTTAGAGTCGTCGGCAGATACGCAGTATTTT.

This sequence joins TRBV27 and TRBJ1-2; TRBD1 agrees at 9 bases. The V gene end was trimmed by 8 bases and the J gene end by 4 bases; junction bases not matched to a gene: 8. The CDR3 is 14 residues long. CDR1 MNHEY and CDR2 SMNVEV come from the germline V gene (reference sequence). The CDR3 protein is CASSTGGLIYGYTF. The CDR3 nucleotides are TGTGCCAGCTCGACAGGGGGATTGATCTATGGCTACACCTTC.

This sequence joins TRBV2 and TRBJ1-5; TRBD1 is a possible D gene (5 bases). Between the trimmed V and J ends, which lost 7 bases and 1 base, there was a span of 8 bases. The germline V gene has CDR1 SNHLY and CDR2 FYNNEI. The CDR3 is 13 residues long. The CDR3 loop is CASIRGSNQPQHF. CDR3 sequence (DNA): TGTGCCAGCATTAGGGGAAGCAATCAGCCCCAGCATTTT.

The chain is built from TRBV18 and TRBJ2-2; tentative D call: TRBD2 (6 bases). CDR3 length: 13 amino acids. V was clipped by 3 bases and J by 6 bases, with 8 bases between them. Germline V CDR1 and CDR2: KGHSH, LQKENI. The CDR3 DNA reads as TGTGCCAGCTCACCCGGGGGAGCCGGGGAGCTGTTTTTT. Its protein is CASSPGGAGELFF.

Here the CDR3 DNA reads TGTGCCAGCAGCTTAATGGCAATCAACACTGAAGCTTTCTTT. It yields the protein CASSLMAINTEAFF. This rearrangement joins TRBV7-2 to TRBJ1-1; no definite D call. V lost 2 bases and J lost 2, with 9 bases in between. Germline V gene lookup returns CDR1 SGHTA and CDR2 FQGNSA. The CDR3 consists of 14 residues. Looking up the rest from reference TRBV7-2 and TRBJ1-1 gives the full variable domain: GAGVSQSPSNKVTEKGKDVELRCDPISGHTALYWYRQSLGQGLEFLIYFQGNSAPDKSGLPSDRFSAERTGGSVSTLTIQRTQQEDSAVYLCASSLMAINTEAFFGQGTRLTVV.

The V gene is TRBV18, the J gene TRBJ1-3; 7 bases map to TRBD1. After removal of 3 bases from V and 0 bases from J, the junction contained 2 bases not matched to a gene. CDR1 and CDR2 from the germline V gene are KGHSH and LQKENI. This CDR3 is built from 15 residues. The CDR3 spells CASSPGQRSGNTIYF. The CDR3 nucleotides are TGTGCCAGCTCACCGGGACAGCGCTCTGGAAACACCATATATTTT.

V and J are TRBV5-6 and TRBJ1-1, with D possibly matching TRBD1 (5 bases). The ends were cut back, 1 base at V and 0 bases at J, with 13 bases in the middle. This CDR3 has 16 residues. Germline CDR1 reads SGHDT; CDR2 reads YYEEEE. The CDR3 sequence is CASSLWGDLMNTEAFF. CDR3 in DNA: TGTGCCAGCAGCTTGTGGGGGGACCTAATGAACACTGAAGCTTTCTTT.

The CDR3 DNA reads TGTGCCAGTAGTACCGGGAAGAGTTATGGCTACACCTTC. This sequence encodes CASSTGKSYGYTF. The chain carries TRBV19 and TRBJ1-2, with D unclear. V lost 4 bases and J lost 5, with 11 bases in between. Per the germline V gene, CDR1 is LNHDA and CDR2 is SQIVND (reference sequence). The CDR3 spans 13 residues.

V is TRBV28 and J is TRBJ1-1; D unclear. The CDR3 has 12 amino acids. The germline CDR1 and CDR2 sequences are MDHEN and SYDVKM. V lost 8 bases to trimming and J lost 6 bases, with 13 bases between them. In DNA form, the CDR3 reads TGTGCCAGCGGAGCGAGACCGTCTGAAGCTTTCTTT. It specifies CASGARPSEAFF.

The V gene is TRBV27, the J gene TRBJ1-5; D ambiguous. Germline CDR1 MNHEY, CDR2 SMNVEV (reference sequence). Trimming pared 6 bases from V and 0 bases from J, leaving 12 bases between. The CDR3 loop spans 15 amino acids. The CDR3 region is CASRPHQNSNQPQHF. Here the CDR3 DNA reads TGTGCCAGCAGGCCACATCAGAATAGCAATCAGCCCCAGCATTTT.

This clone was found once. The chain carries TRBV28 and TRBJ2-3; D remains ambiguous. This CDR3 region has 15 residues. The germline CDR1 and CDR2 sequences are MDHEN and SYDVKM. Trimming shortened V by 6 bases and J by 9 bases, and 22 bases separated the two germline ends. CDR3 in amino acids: CASSPTGFQGHTQYF. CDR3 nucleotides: TGTGCCAGCAGCCCCACCGGGTTCCAAGGTCACACGCAGTATTTT.

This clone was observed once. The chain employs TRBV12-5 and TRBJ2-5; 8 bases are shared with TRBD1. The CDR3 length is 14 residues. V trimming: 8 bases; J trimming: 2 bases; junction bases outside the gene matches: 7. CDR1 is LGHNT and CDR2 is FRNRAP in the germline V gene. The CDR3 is CASSVGQGQETQYF. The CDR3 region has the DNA TGTGCTAGTTCGGTCGGACAGGGACAAGAGACCCAGTACTTC.

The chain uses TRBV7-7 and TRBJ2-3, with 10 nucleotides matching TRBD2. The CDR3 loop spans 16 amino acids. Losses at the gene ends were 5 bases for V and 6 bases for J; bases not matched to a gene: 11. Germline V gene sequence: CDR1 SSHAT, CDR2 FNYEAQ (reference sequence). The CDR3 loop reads CASSRSGGAFSDTQYF. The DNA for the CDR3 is TGTGCCAGCAGCCGAAGCGGGGGGGCCTTCTCTGATACGCAGTATTTT.

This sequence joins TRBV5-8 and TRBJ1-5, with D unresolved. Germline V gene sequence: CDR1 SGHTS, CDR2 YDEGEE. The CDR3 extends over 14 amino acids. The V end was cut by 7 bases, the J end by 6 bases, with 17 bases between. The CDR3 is CASRRIGEGQPQHF. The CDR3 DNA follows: TGTGCCAGCCGCCGTATTGGCGAGGGTCAGCCCCAGCATTTT.

CDR3 in DNA: TGTGCCACCCGAGAGGTACCTACCGGGGAGCTGTTTTTT. Translated: CATREVPTGELFF. The rearrangement links TRBV24-1 to TRBJ2-2; D unresolved. CDR1 and CDR2 from the germline V gene are KGHDR and SFDVKD. Trimming pared 9 bases from V and 5 bases from J, leaving 12 bases between. The length of the CDR3 is 13 residues.

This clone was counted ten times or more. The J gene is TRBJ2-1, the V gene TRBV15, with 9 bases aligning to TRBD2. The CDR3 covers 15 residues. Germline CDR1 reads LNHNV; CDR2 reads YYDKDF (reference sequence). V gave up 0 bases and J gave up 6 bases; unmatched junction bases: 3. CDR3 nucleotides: TGTGCCACCAGCAGAGATTTTAGCGGGAGCAATGAGCAGTTCTTC. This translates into CATSRDFSGSNEQFF.

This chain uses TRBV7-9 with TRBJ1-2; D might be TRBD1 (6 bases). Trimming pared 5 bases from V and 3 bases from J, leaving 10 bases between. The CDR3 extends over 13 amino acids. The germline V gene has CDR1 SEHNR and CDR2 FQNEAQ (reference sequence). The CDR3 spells CASSPRQDYGYTF. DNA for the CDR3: TGTGCCAGCAGCCCCCGACAGGACTATGGCTACACCTTC.

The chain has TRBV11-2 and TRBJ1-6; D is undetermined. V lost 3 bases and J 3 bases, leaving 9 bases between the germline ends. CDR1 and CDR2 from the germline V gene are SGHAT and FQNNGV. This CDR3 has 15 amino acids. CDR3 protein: CASSFATVYNSPLHF. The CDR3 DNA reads TGTGCCAGCAGCTTTGCAACAGTCTATAATTCACCCCTCCACTTT.

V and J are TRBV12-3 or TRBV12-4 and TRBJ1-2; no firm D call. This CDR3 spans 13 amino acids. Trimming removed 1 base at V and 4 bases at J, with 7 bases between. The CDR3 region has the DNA TGTGCCAGCAGTTTAGTTGTCAGCTATGGCTACACCTTC. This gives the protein CASSLVVSYGYTF.

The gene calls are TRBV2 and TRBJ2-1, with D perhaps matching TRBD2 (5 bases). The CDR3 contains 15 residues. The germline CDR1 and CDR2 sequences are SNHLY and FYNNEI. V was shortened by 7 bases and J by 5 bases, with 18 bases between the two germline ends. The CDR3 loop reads CASKGEGDWDNEQFF. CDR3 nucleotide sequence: TGTGCCAGCAAGGGAGAGGGAGATTGGGACAATGAGCAGTTCTTC.

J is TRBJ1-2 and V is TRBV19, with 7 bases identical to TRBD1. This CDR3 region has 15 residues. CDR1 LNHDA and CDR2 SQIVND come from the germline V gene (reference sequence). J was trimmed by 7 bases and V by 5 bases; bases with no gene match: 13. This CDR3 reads CASSVRGTVRIGYTF. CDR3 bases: TGTGCCAGTAGTGTTCGGGGGACAGTGAGGATTGGCTACACCTTC.

This chain's CDR3 is CATLGTAYSPLHF. CDR3 DNA: TGTGCCACCCTCGGGACAGCTTATTCACCCCTCCACTTT. The genes are TRBV24-1 and TRBJ1-6, with TRBD1 identical over 7 bases. J lost 8 bases, V lost 9 bases, and 6 bases had no gene match. Germline V gene data show CDR1 as KGHDR and CDR2 as SFDVKD. The CDR3 is 13 amino acids.

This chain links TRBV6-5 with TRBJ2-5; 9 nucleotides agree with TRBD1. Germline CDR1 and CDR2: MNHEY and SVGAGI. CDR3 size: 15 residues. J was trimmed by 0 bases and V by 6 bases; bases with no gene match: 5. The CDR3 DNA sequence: TGTGCCAGCAGAGCCGGGACAGGGTACCAAGAGACCCAGTACTTC. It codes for CASRAGTGYQETQYF.